The present TCR beta chain was sequenced within a study of blood T cell repertoires in COVID-19. Across the study: From T cells, B-cell-depleted T cells, or PBMCs came the material, which was cDNA or gDNA.

Enrolled during active infection, Seattle patients were then followed longitudinally. Original data processing: Amplifying reference gene primers gave estimates of nucleated cell counts. The table came from immunoSEQ multiplex PCR; TCRdb's copy has only in-frame clones and leaves some out. From that table come the V and J calls and clone size; the DNA was used to work out D and trimming. The profile covers 55,000 to 80,000 clones, with over 65% appearing a single time and 11% to 15% taken by the ten largest. The V gene's germline CDR1 is LNHDA and CDR2 SQIVND (reference sequence). The CDR3 has 18 amino acids. With 7 bases clipped from V and 0 bases from J, the junction kept 9 bases outside the gene matches.

Sequenced sample: peripheral blood. The rearrangement links TRBV19 to TRBJ2-1, with 13 bases that match TRBD2. The TCR originated in a man in his 60s with COVID-19, enrolled during active disease. Written as DNA, the CDR3 is TGTGCCAGTACCCCAAGGGGACTAGCGGGGAACTCCTACAATGAGCAGTTCTTC. As protein: CASTPRGLAGNSYNEQFF.